The subject of this entry is one TCR beta chain. Its target is unknown. Using immunoSEQ multiplex PCR, the repertoire was profiled, and TCRdb retains in-frame clones only, with some absent. The sample includes approximately 150,000 clones, 85% to 90% of them seen just once. CDR1 is LNHDA and CDR2 is SQIVND in the germline V gene (reference sequence). The V gene lost 0 bases and the J gene lost 5 bases, with 13 bases spanning the gap. The CDR3 is 15 residues long. The data derive from a study of T cell responses to AZD1222 COVID-19 vaccine. General observations from the study: In all cases, repertoires were sampled only after the peak T cell response. Among the donors, most were white British and more were female, and clonal diversity was possibly underestimated. Receipt of two AZD1222 doses was followed by a rise in Spike-specific TCR breadth and depth. It was only 6 or 7 AZD1222 recipients who were seropositive at baseline.

V gene TRBV19 combines with J gene TRBJ1-1; possible D gene TRBD1, 5 bases. Sequenced material: peripheral blood, taken 28 days after the second AZD1222 dose. The TCR comes from an adult who received the AZD1222 COVID-19 vaccine. The CDR3 loop reads CASSIDVWTSTEAFF. CDR3 bases: TGTGCCAGTAGTATAGATGTCTGGACATCGACTGAAGCTTTCTTT.